The 21 T cell receptor beta chains listed next were all sequenced from one sample in a study of shared clonotypes between healthy human individuals. Here immunoSEQ multiplex PCR was the method, and the copy in TCRdb shows in-frame clones only, minus some. The profile shows a few million clones, roughly 93% of them singletons. Sequenced input: naive CD4+ T cells from PBMCs. Regarding subset: CD45RA+ positively selected. The source of these receptors is a man between 18 and 35 years old in good health. Some clones in this sample may be carry-over from other donors' samples.

V gene TRBV7-3 combines with J gene TRBJ2-2; D call uncertain. The germline CDR1 and CDR2 sequences are SGHTA and FQGTGA. The CDR3 is made up of 12 amino acids. V lost 5 bases to trimming and J lost 4 bases, with 5 bases between them. CDR3 amino acids: CASSQATGELFF. The CDR3 bases are TGTGCCAGCAGCCAGGCCACCGGGGAGCTGTTTTTT.

The V gene is TRBV7-2, the J gene TRBJ1-1; perhaps TRBD1 as D (5 bases). Germline V gene lookup returns CDR1 SGHTA and CDR2 FQGNSA. CDR3 length equals 14 residues. V was shortened by 5 bases and J by 1 base, with 11 bases between the two germline ends. The CDR3 sequence: CASSLGHANTEAFF. The CDR3 DNA reads as TGTGCCAGCAGCCTTGGACACGCGAACACTGAAGCTTTCTTT.

The chain couples TRBV28 to TRBJ2-5; the D gene could be TRBD1 or TRBD2 (5 bases each). Germline CDR1 MDHEN, CDR2 SYDVKM. The CDR3 spans 16 residues. Trimming pared 7 bases from V and 3 bases from J, leaving 21 bases between. This chain's CDR3 is CASTPGGTTQKETQYF. The CDR3 region has the DNA TGTGCCAGCACCCCAGGTGGGACCACCCAAAAAGAGACCCAGTACTTC.

This chain joins TRBV28 and TRBJ2-7; TRBD2 agrees at 7 bases. Germline V CDR1 and CDR2: MDHEN, SYDVKM. The CDR3 consists of 15 residues. V lost 8 bases and J lost 5; bases outside the gene matches: 15. The CDR3 loop reads CASSGRGVSGDEQYF. The CDR3 DNA reads TGTGCCAGCTCCGGACGGGGGGTTTCGGGCGACGAGCAGTACTTC. Supplemented by reference TRBV28 and TRBJ2-7, the full variable domain reads DVKVTQSSRYLVKRTGEKVFLECVQDMDHENMFWYRQDPGLGLRLIYFSYDVKMKEKGDIPEGYSVSREKKERFSLILESASTNQTSMYLCASSGRGVSGDEQYFGPGTRLTVT.

Regarding this clone: The sample contains more than one DNA sequence encoding this CDR3. The chain employs TRBV27 and TRBJ2-4; D remains ambiguous. V was pared by 2 bases and J by 0 bases, with 5 bases between. Germline CDR1 reads MNHEY; CDR2 reads SMNVEV (reference sequence). The CDR3 runs to 14 residues. CDR3 sequence reads: CASSLLGAKNIQYF. The CDR3 DNA reads as TGTGCCAGCAGTTTACTAGGAGCCAAAAACATTCAGTACTTC.

V usage is TRBV28 and J usage is TRBJ1-1; D call uncertain. Germline V gene lookup returns CDR1 MDHEN and CDR2 SYDVKM. The CDR3 is 12 amino acids. The V and J ends lost 4 bases and 11 bases respectively, with 14 bases between them. Here the CDR3 DNA reads TGTGCCAGCAGTTCTTCCTTGGGGTTCGCTTTCTTT. Protein product: CASSSSLGFAFF.

This sequence joins TRBV9 and TRBJ2-2, with D tentatively TRBD2 (5 bases). Trimming cost V 5 bases and J 1 base, with 12 bases left between them. Germline V gene lookup returns CDR1 SGDLS and CDR2 YYNGEE. This CDR3 is 15 amino acids long. DNA of the CDR3: TGTGCCAGCAGTAGAATGGCGGGGAACACCGGGGAGCTGTTTTTT. Protein sequence: CASSRMAGNTGELFF.

The rearrangement joins TRBV5-1 to TRBJ2-5, with 7 bases lining up with TRBD1. The trim removed 2 bases at V and 1 base at J, leaving 5 bases unmatched. The CDR3 totals 15 residues. The germline V gene encodes CDR1 SGHRS and CDR2 YFSETQ. In DNA form, the CDR3 reads TGCGCCAGCAGCTTAATGACAGGGTCCCAAGAGACCCAGTACTTC. Protein product: CASSLMTGSQETQYF.

The chain employs TRBV7-2 and TRBJ2-5; possible D gene TRBD2, 6 bases. This CDR3 has 17 amino acids. CDR1 is SGHTA, CDR2 FQGNSA, per germline. V dropped 5 bases and J dropped 2 bases, with 21 bases sitting between them. CDR3 sequence reads: CASSPTLIMAGQETQYF. The DNA of the CDR3 is TGTGCCAGCAGCCCCACCCTAATTATGGCGGGGCAAGAGACCCAGTACTTC.

V and J are TRBV28 and TRBJ1-4; possible D gene TRBD1, 5 bases. Germline-derived CDR1 and CDR2 are MDHEN and SYDVKM. V gave up 7 bases and J gave up 8 bases, with 14 bases separating them. This CDR3 comprises 13 residues. CDR3 DNA sequence: TGTGCCAGCAACACTCCCGGGGCGGAAAAACTGTTTTTT. Its translation is CASNTPGAEKLFF.

The chain employs TRBV19 and TRBJ1-5; 8 positions agree with TRBD1. CDR3 length: 15 amino acids. Per germline, CDR1 LNHDA and CDR2 SQIVND (reference sequence). Trimming at V came to 3 bases and at J to 6 bases, leaving 7 bases not matched to a gene. This CDR3 reads CASSIGQGWVQPQHF. CDR3 bases: TGTGCCAGTAGTATTGGACAGGGATGGGTTCAGCCCCAGCATTTT.

The chain carries TRBV7-9 and TRBJ2-7; no reliable D call. The CDR3 totals 12 residues. Germline assignment: CDR1 SEHNR and CDR2 FQNEAQ (reference sequence). The ends were cut back, 7 bases at V and 2 bases at J, with 9 bases in the middle. The CDR3 protein is CASIGRPYEQYF. The CDR3 region has the DNA TGTGCCAGCATCGGCAGGCCCTACGAGCAGTACTTC.

This sequence joins TRBV29-1 and TRBJ1-2; no clear D gene. V was trimmed by 4 bases and J by 4 bases, leaving 10 bases between them. Germline V gives CDR1 SQVTM, CDR2 ANQGSEA. The CDR3 is made up of 12 amino acids. In nucleotides, the CDR3 is TGCAGCGTTGCGACAAATCTCTATGGCTACACCTTC. It yields the protein CSVATNLYGYTF.

The chain employs TRBV6-6 and TRBJ1-2, with 7 bases lining up with TRBD1. The germline V gene has CDR1 MNHNY and CDR2 SVGAGI (reference sequence). The CDR3 loop spans 14 amino acids. V lost 4 bases, J lost 6 bases, and 8 bases stayed unmatched. The CDR3 DNA sequence: TGTGCCAGCAGTTCACGAGGGGGCGCGAATGGCTACACCTTC. This sequence encodes CASSSRGGANGYTF.

Concerning this clone: The sample carries other DNA sequences with the same CDR3. The V gene is TRBV5-4, the J gene TRBJ1-1; perhaps TRBD1 as D (6 bases). V was cut by 0 bases and J by 2 bases, with 8 bases left in between. CDR1 is SGHNT and CDR2 is YYREEE in the germline V gene (reference sequence). The CDR3 sequence is 14 residues long. CDR3 sequence reads: CASSLAGGNTEAFF. For the CDR3, the DNA is TGTGCCAGCAGCTTGGCCGGGGGCAACACTGAAGCTTTCTTT.

This chain uses TRBV10-2 with TRBJ1-3; TRBD1 agrees at 9 bases. CDR3 length equals 16 residues. Germline lookup yields CDR1 WSHSY and CDR2 SAAADI. Trimming cost V 3 bases and J 0 bases; bases outside gene matches: 3. CDR3 bases: TGCGCCAGCAGTGATTACAGGGGGCTCTCTGGAAACACCATATATTTT. Its translation is CASSDYRGLSGNTIYF.

In regard to this clone: Other DNA sequences in this sample translate to the same CDR3. The V gene is TRBV7-2, the J gene TRBJ2-1, with D perhaps matching TRBD2 (5 bases). V was shortened by 8 bases and J by 0 bases, with 8 bases between the two germline ends. CDR1 SGHTA and CDR2 FQGNSA come from the germline V gene. The CDR3 is 13 amino acids. CDR3 coding DNA: TGTGCCAGCGGCGGGTCCTCCTACAATGAGCAGTTCTTC. It is translated as CASGGSSYNEQFF.

This chain connects TRBV6-5 to TRBJ1-4; 8 nucleotides agree with TRBD1. CDR1 is MNHEY, CDR2 SVGAGI, per germline. Trimming cost V 8 bases and J 8 bases; bases outside gene matches: 10. This CDR3 spans 14 amino acids. CDR3 protein: CASRQQGAGEKLFF. The DNA for the CDR3 is TGTGCCAGCCGGCAGCAGGGGGCAGGCGAAAAACTGTTTTTT.

The V and J genes are TRBV7-2 and TRBJ2-7; 11 nucleotides agree with TRBD2. The V gene end was trimmed by 5 bases and the J gene end by 2 bases; junction bases not matched to a gene: 8. Germline V gives CDR1 SGHTA, CDR2 FQGNSA. This CDR3 is 16 amino acids long. The CDR3, as DNA: TGTGCCAGCAGCCTCTTAGCGGGAGGGCCCCCCTACGAGCAGTACTTC. The encoded protein is CASSLLAGGPPYEQYF.

V and J are TRBV5-1 and TRBJ2-1, with 11 bases fitting TRBD2. V trimming: 0 bases; J trimming: 16 bases; junction bases outside the gene matches: 12. The CDR3 extends over 15 amino acids. Germline values: CDR1 SGHRS, CDR2 YFSETQ. Here the CDR3 reads CASSLDILSGRAIFF. Here the CDR3 DNA reads TGCGCCAGCAGCTTGGACATCCTTAGCGGGAGGGCGATCTTCTTC.

V is TRBV27 and J is TRBJ2-3, with D possibly TRBD1 on 6 matching bases. V lost 7 bases, J lost 6 bases, and 17 bases lay in between. The germline V gene has CDR1 MNHEY and CDR2 SMNVEV (reference sequence). This CDR3 has 14 amino acids. In DNA form, the CDR3 reads TGTGCCAGCAACCCACAGGGTAGTTACGATACGCAGTATTTT. Residues: CASNPQGSYDTQYF.